These T cell receptor beta chains were read from a single sample in a study of shared clonotypes between healthy human individuals. Repertoires were generated with immunoSEQ multiplex PCR, while TCRdb's copy carries only in-frame clones and drops some. The repertoire holds fewer than 2.5 million clones, roughly 93% seen once, with approximately 0.35% in the top ten. Material for sequencing was naive CD4+ T cells from PBMCs. The receptors here all came from a man aged 18 to 30 in good health. Some clones in this sample may be carry-over from other donors' samples. Each CDR3 is given with its conserved first and last residue. The order of the fields is V gene, clone size, D gene, J gene, CDR3 protein, CDR3 DNA. D genes are given only for firm matches. Part of the rows lack a size; the others show once, few, many or a class for expanded clones.

V gene: TRBV28
clone size: NA
D gene: TRBD1
J gene: TRBJ1-5
CDR3 protein: CASRYTGGFNQPQHF
CDR3 DNA: TGTGCCAGCAGGTATACAGGGGGGTTCAATCAGCCCCAGCATTTT

V gene: TRBV5-7
clone size: few
D gene: NA
J gene: TRBJ1-5
CDR3 protein: CASSCTDNQPQHF
CDR3 DNA: TGTGCCAGCAGCTGTACCGACAATCAGCCCCAGCATTTT

V gene: TRBV2
clone size: few
D gene: NA
J gene: TRBJ1-1
CDR3 protein: CASRAGTEAFF
CDR3 DNA: TGTGCCAGCAGGGCGGGGACTGAAGCTTTCTTT

V gene: TRBV7-9
clone size: once
D gene: TRBD1
J gene: TRBJ1-2
CDR3 protein: CASSLAVTGGTGGYTF
CDR3 DNA: TGTGCCAGCAGCTTAGCCGTGACAGGGGGAACAGGTGGCTACACCTTC

V gene: TRBV7-8
clone size: NA
D gene: TRBD2
J gene: TRBJ2-7
CDR3 protein: CASSPPYSGGEVVYEQYF
CDR3 DNA: TGTGCCAGCAGCCCACCATATAGCGGGGGGGAGGTGGTCTACGAGCAGTACTTC

V gene: TRBV5-1
clone size: NA
D gene: NA
J gene: TRBJ1-4
CDR3 protein: CASSLRVVATNEKLFF
CDR3 DNA: TGCGCCAGCAGCTTACGTGTCGTAGCAACTAATGAAAAACTGTTTTTT

V gene: TRBV18
clone size: NA
D gene: NA
J gene: TRBJ2-1
CDR3 protein: CASSPEHNEQFF
CDR3 DNA: TGTGCCAGCTCACCTGAGCACAATGAGCAGTTCTTC

V gene: TRBV5-6
clone size: NA
D gene: NA
J gene: TRBJ2-7
CDR3 protein: CASSLAGHLYEQYF
CDR3 DNA: TGTGCCAGCAGCTTGGCAGGACACCTCTACGAGCAGTACTTC

V gene: TRBV19
clone size: NA
D gene: TRBD2
J gene: TRBJ2-1
CDR3 protein: CASKANPGTRRDEQFF
CDR3 DNA: TGTGCCAGTAAAGCAAACCCCGGGACTAGAAGGGATGAGCAGTTCTTC

V gene: TRBV7-6
clone size: once
D gene: NA
J gene: TRBJ1-5
CDR3 protein: CASSLVSSNQPQHF
CDR3 DNA: TGTGCCAGCAGCTTGGTCTCTAGCAATCAGCCCCAGCATTTT

V gene: TRBV18
clone size: NA
D gene: NA
J gene: TRBJ1-1
CDR3 protein: CASSPSGTPTGAFF
CDR3 DNA: TGTGCCAGCTCACCGTCCGGGACTCCGACGGGAGCTTTCTTT

V gene: TRBV6-1
clone size: NA
D gene: NA
J gene: TRBJ1-2
CDR3 protein: CASSEAPGIYGYTF
CDR3 DNA: TGTGCCAGCAGTGAAGCGCCAGGGATCTATGGCTACACCTTC

V gene: TRBV29-1
clone size: NA
D gene: NA
J gene: TRBJ1-5
CDR3 protein: CTLKPFDWGEERGPQHF
CDR3 DNA: TGCACCCTAAAACCCTTTGATTGGGGCGAGGAGCGTGGTCCCCAGCATTTT

V gene: TRBV7-2
clone size: once
D gene: NA
J gene: TRBJ1-6
CDR3 protein: CASSLGANRYNSPLHF
CDR3 DNA: TGTGCCAGCAGCTTAGGGGCGAATCGATATAATTCACCCCTCCACTTT

V gene: TRBV6-6
clone size: NA
D gene: TRBD2
J gene: TRBJ2-3
CDR3 protein: CASSLPTSDTDTQYF
CDR3 DNA: TGTGCCAGCAGTTTACCGACTAGCGACACAGATACGCAGTATTTT

V gene: TRBV19
clone size: NA
D gene: TRBD1
J gene: TRBJ1-1
CDR3 protein: CASRGLEQGRGTEAFF
CDR3 DNA: TGTGCCAGTAGAGGGTTGGAACAGGGGCGGGGCACTGAAGCTTTCTTT

V gene: TRBV7-9
clone size: few
D gene: NA
J gene: TRBJ1-1
CDR3 protein: CASSFSGAGAFF
CDR3 DNA: TGTGCCAGCAGCTTTTCGGGGGCTGGCGCTTTCTTT

V gene: TRBV5-6
clone size: NA
D gene: TRBD2
J gene: TRBJ2-7
CDR3 protein: CVSSPLGLKNYEQYF
CDR3 DNA: TGTGTCAGCAGCCCCCTGGGACTAAAAAATTACGAGCAGTACTTC

V gene: TRBV28
clone size: NA
D gene: NA
J gene: TRBJ2-2
CDR3 protein: CASSFIAGFGELFF
CDR3 DNA: TGTGCCAGCAGTTTCATTGCGGGCTTCGGGGAGCTGTTTTTT

V gene: TRBV6-1
clone size: NA
D gene: NA
J gene: TRBJ1-4
CDR3 protein: CASSESRNWGKLFF
CDR3 DNA: TGTGCCAGCAGTGAATCGCGAAACTGGGGAAAACTGTTTTTT

V gene: TRBV7-9
clone size: NA
D gene: TRBD1
J gene: TRBJ2-4
CDR3 protein: CASSPPGGVKNIQYF
CDR3 DNA: TGTGCCAGCAGCCCCCCAGGGGGCGTCAAAAACATTCAGTACTTC

V gene: TRBV9
clone size: NA
D gene: NA
J gene: TRBJ2-1
CDR3 protein: CASSVANEQFF
CDR3 DNA: TGTGCCAGCAGCGTAGCTAATGAGCAGTTCTTC

V gene: TRBV28
clone size: NA
D gene: TRBD1
J gene: TRBJ2-3
CDR3 protein: CASSLDRGWDTQYF
CDR3 DNA: TGTGCCAGCAGTTTAGACAGGGGTTGGGATACGCAGTATTTT

V gene: TRBV28
clone size: NA
D gene: NA
J gene: TRBJ2-7
CDR3 protein: CASSRQVSYEQYF
CDR3 DNA: TGTGCCAGCAGCCGACAGGTTTCCTACGAGCAGTACTTC